This T cell receptor (beta chain) was retrieved from a study of shared clonotypes between healthy human individuals (dated by TCRdb to 2018 to 2021). Background for the entire study: The cohort comprised two women and a few men aged 18 to 49 years. Per donor, three plates each were used for CD4 naive and CD4 memory, two for CD8 naive, and one for CD8 memory. Blood TCR repertoires of four to six healthy adults were deeply sequenced to estimate repertoire size and the extent of clonotype sharing between individuals. To increase sequencing depth and limit assay-specific biases, TCR repertoire library preparation and sequencing were carried out by different laboratories using diverse techniques. Between about 0.85 and 9.5 billion PBMCs per donor were obtained by leukapheresis.

CDR1 and CDR2 (LNHDA, SQIVND) derive from the germline V gene (reference sequence). The cysteine opens and the phenylalanine closes a CDR3 of 16 amino acids. The retained sequence is limited to the CDR3, 48 bases, with the frame set at the first base. Using the deep immunoSEQ assay, multiplex PCR amplified TCR CDR3 regions from genomic DNA. For each cell subset, the extracted genomic DNA was distributed evenly across all wells of several immunoSEQ 96-well plates, and each plate served as one replicate. For sorted subsets, 150 to 200 ng genomic DNA, equal to tens of thousands of T cell genomes, was loaded into each replicate PCR. Purified libraries were quantified with a Qubit 3.0 fluorometer, sized on a Bioanalyzer 2100, and re-quantified with the KAPA Library Quantification kit. Each immunoSEQ 96-well plate was sequenced on its own single-read 150-cycle Illumina NextSeq 550 flow cell. Under the source paper's analysis protocol: Because only junctional sequences without quality scores were contained in the immunoSEQ output, filtering matching that applied to full-length reads could not be performed. To assign V/J genes and CDR3, sequences were annotated against IMGT germline references using PyIR, a Python wrapper for IgBLAST v1.9. Any read was removed if the V/J assignment was weak (E-value above 1e-6), the CDR3 was missing, or the read contained stop codons, out-of-frame junctions, or ambiguous translated residues. V3J clonotypes were defined as sequences sharing the same inferred V gene, J gene, and CDR3 amino acid sequence. To compute the percentage overlap between repertoires, the number of shared unique clonotypes was divided by the size of the smaller repertoire. RTK rarefaction, the Chao1 estimator, and Recon v2.1 estimates of unobserved clonotypes were used to assess repertoire richness. Generation probabilities for all TCRbeta clonotypes obtained by the gDNA method from several donors were computed using OLGA. TCRdb re-hosts the immuneACCESS table, in-frame sequences only. Its copies lack some clones; in the studies checked, an unresolved V gene accounts for under half of them, and the cause for the rest is not known. V and J calls and clone size are as listed in that table; D and trimming were resolved from the DNA. The sample table contains more than 500,000 clones; only one count was recorded for about 96% of them. The ten largest clones add up to around 0.066% of the sample.

In the case of this clone: Its cognate antigen has yet to be identified. No much larger clone is present one base from it, and per-base qualities are unavailable.

Overall results and qualifications from the work: Across a few donors, around 5.4% of naive CD4, roughly 3.8% of naive CD8, around 2.5% of memory CD4, and under 0.45% of memory CD8 clonotypes were shared. Pairwise subsampling led to the expectation that sequencing depth would affect the degree of clonotype sharing among donors. Estimated clonotype richness was generally larger for naive than for memory subsets. Sampling was restricted to blood, and TCR repertoires in tissue are likely to differ from TCR repertoires in blood. Even with the large sequencing depth, rarefaction of the sorted-subset datasets indicated that sequencing was incomplete. Because the study included a small number of donors, the genetic and exposure-history diversity represented was limited. Compared with non-shared clonotypes, clonotypes shared by all four sorted-subset donors had higher generation probabilities.

The donors were healthy, HIV-negative adults with no recently reported acute infections or vaccinations. Every donor was a Caucasian adult residing in Nashville, Tennessee, USA. CD4+ T cells were enriched by magnetic negative selection; naive cells were then positively selected on CD45RA, and the negative fraction formed the memory subset. Blood was collected by leukapheresis, and PBMCs were isolated by Ficoll-Histopaque density gradient centrifugation and then cryopreserved in liquid nitrogen vapor phase. Purity and quantity of every magnetically sorted T cell population were checked by analytical flow cytometry. Genomic DNA was isolated from every sorted fraction and measured by UV absorbance on a Nanodrop 2000c.

This sequence originates from a woman aged 30 to 39 in good health. The sample consisted of naive CD4+ T cells sorted from blood. The label giving this sample's cell subset or site can be read as: CD45RA+ positively selected. The rearranged chain carries TRBV19 and TRBJ2-5; 7 central bases correspond to TRBD1. The better agreement between TRBJ2-7 and the DNA end casts doubt on the J call. The sequence in DNA is TGTGCCAGTAGTATATCCCTCCCCGGGACAGACTACGAGCAGTACTTC. Translated, it gives CASSISLPGTDYEQYF.